The source of this T cell receptor beta chain is a study of metastatic and nonmetastatic thyroid tumors. The CDR3 covers 16 residues. The germline V and J ends were trimmed by 6 bases and 0 bases, with 18 bases remaining between them. This clone showed up just a few times. Treatment of any kind had been given to no patient before thyroid surgery. MiXCR reprocessed the PCR reads for TCRdb. This sample has about 13,000 clones, with approximately 33% found just once. V is TRBV12-3 or TRBV12-4 and J is TRBJ2-7; weak D call: TRBD2 (6 bases). The specimen sequenced was tumor tissue. The TCR sequence derives from a male donor with papillary thyroid cancer or a benign thyroid nodule (not recorded which). Some clones in this sample may be carry-over from other donors' samples. The CDR3 DNA is TGTGCCAGCAGCGTAGGCGGGGTGCGATTCTCCTACGAGCAGTACTTC. Encoded protein: CASSVGGVRFSYEQYF.